This TCR beta chain was captured by sequencing in a study of OX40 agonist ivuxolimab in advanced cancers. This CDR3 spans 18 amino acids. Germline CDR1 is LGHNA and CDR2 is YNFKEQ. J lost 0 bases, V lost 4 bases, and 6 bases had no gene match. The method was immunoSEQ multiplex PCR; TCRdb's version includes in-frame clones alone and lacks a portion of them. The data contain about 92,000 clones, around 90% of them singletons. The chain recombines TRBV4-2 with TRBJ2-6, with 10 bases aligning to TRBD2. The sample consisted of CD4+ or CD8+ T cells sorted from blood, taken in a trial of the OX40 agonist ivuxolimab. The TCR comes from an adult with an advanced solid tumor such as melanoma, head and neck, liver or kidney cancer. The CDR3 sequence is CASSLGLAGASGANVLTF. The CDR3 bases are TGTGCCAGCAGCCTGGGTCTAGCGGGAGCCTCTGGGGCCAACGTCCTGACTTTC.